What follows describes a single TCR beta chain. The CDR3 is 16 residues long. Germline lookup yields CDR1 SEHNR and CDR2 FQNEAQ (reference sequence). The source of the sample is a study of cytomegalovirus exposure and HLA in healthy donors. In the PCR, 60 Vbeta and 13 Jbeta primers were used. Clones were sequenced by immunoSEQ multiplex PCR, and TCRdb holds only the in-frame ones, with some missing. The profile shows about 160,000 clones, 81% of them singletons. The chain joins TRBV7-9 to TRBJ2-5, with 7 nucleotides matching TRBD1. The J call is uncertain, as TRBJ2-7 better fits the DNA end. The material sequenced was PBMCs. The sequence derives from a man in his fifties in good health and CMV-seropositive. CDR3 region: CASSPRDSWISYEQYF. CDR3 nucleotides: TGTGCCAGCAGCCCTAGGGACAGTTGGATTTCCTACGAGCAGTACTTC.